This section outlines one T cell receptor (beta chain) sequence together with its context. Its antigen is not identified. Assay: immunoSEQ multiplex PCR; the TCRdb copy retains only in-frame clones and omits some. The data hold approximately 15,000 clones, with more than 60% observed a single time. The source of the sample is a study of chemoradiotherapy in HPV16-positive cancers. The study, taken as a whole, reports: Candidate HPV-specific clones and E7-related TCR motifs grew in tumor during treatment.

Germline lookup yields CDR1 DFQATT and CDR2 SNEGSKA (reference sequence). Between the trimmed V and J ends, which lost 6 bases and 5 bases, there was a span of 10 bases. The CDR3 consists of 11 residues. This chain joins TRBV20-1 and TRBJ2-5; the D is unclear. This sample was taken from a patient who underwent chemoradiotherapy. This sequence was found in a human donor with HPV-associated anogenital cancer. DNA for the CDR3: TGCAGTGCCTTTAATCGGGAGACCCAGTACTTC. Translating gives CSAFNRETQYF.